The present T cell receptor beta chain was sequenced within a study of T cells after yellow fever vaccination. 5'RACE template switching produced TCR cDNA carrying a universal primer site and UMIs. TCRdb used MiXCR to reprocess the 5' RACE reads, holding one entry per CDR3 protein. The repertoire includes approximately 300,000 distinct CDR3 sequences, around 7% of them detected once, and about 18% sits in the top ten. This CDR3 spans 15 amino acids. With V trimmed by 1 base and J by 6 bases, 7 bases remained unmatched. In germline, CDR1 is MNHEY, CDR2 SVGAGI. Notes on the study in general: When the response was secondary, it was weaker but reached its peak faster, day 5 versus 15. Reappearance after the booster was observed for most primary-vaccination clones (around 95% CD4, roughly 90% CD8). A small proportion of clonotypes was detected in both the CD4 and CD8 compartments.

Worth noting for this clonotype: As yet, its antigen is unknown.

The TCR was taken from a man younger than 35 who received the YFV17D yellow fever vaccine. The chain uses TRBV6-5 and TRBJ1-2; 8 positions match TRBD1. The source was PBMCs, collected 45 days after the first yellow fever vaccination. CDR3 amino acids: CASSYWSGGADGYTF. In DNA form, the CDR3 reads TGTGCCAGCAGTTACTGGTCAGGGGGCGCCGATGGCTACACCTTC.